This is a list of T cell receptor beta chains from one sample in a study of early T cells in non-severe SARS-CoV-2 infection. TCRdb re-called the 5' RACE reads with MiXCR, one entry per CDR3 protein. The repertoire holds about 110,000 distinct CDR3 sequences, around 10% seen once, with approximately 8.1% in the top ten. Sequenced input: whole blood. Receptors originate from an adult who was a healthcare worker with PCR-confirmed SARS-CoV-2 infection or an uninfected control (not recorded which). CDR3s include the opening cysteine and the closing phenylalanine or tryptophan. Clone size, where shown, is once, few, many, or a class for clones that have expanded.

V,size,J,CDR3
TRBV28,few,TRBJ2-7,CASSLAEMGGTYEQYF
TRBV7-6,many,TRBJ2-1,CASSSRTSGSYNEQFF
TRBV30,few,TRBJ1-1,CAWSRGGGTEAFF
TRBV27,many,TRBJ2-1,CASTPLNGDSYNEQFF
TRBV7-9,few,TRBJ2-7,CASSLGQGSYYEQYF
TRBV20-1,many,TRBJ2-3,CSAQKLAGGTDTQYF
TRBV20-1,.,TRBJ2-7,CSAVGGIYEQYF
TRBV20-1,.,TRBJ1-2,CSARGGTREYGYTF
TRBV5-1,many,TRBJ2-1,CASSSRGNEQFF
TRBV12-3/TRBV12-4,many,TRBJ1-5,CASSRRANQPQHF
TRBV9,many,TRBJ2-7,CASSVDISDSYEQYF
TRBV7-2,many,TRBJ2-2,CASSLSPGDTGELFF
TRBV2,many,TRBJ2-5,CASGRQGFSQETQYF
TRBV10-3,.,TRBJ2-7,CAISERQGTSYEQYF
TRBV7-9,.,TRBJ2-2,CASSLEGGELSF
TRBV5-1,.,TRBJ1-3,CASSDRPSGNTIYF
TRBV7-9,many,TRBJ1-1,CASGTGGTEAFF
TRBV5-1,many,TRBJ2-7,CASSLGTGGYEQYF
TRBV4-3,many,TRBJ2-5,CASSRSRGGPGETQYF
TRBV9,many,TRBJ1-3,CASSVTGSAQSSGNTIYF
TRBV12-3/TRBV12-4,few,TRBJ2-2,CASSLLAGAGELFF
TRBV5-1,many,TRBJ2-7,CASSLVYRQVEQYF
TRBV11-2,.,TRBJ2-1,CASSGTEGTYNEQFF
TRBV7-8,many,TRBJ2-5,CASTPRWREKETQYF
TRBV7-9,many,TRBJ2-5,CASSFSPSWETQYF
TRBV18,many,TRBJ2-3,CASSPALAGSTDTQYF
TRBV11-2,few,TRBJ1-1,CASSFSQGREAFF
TRBV20-1,.,TRBJ1-6,CSARDPRLVHQFSPLHF
TRBV20-1,.,TRBJ2-1,CSAVRIADEQFF
TRBV7-6,.,TRBJ1-5,CASSQGPDSNQPQHF
TRBV29-1,.,TRBJ2-1,CSVASGSRSYNEQFF
TRBV2,many,TRBJ2-2,CASRKNTANTGELFF
TRBV7-2,.,TRBJ1-2,CASSLDPVYGYTF
TRBV13,.,TRBJ2-2,CASSLDDRWTSQLNTGELFF
TRBV11-2,.,TRBJ2-2,CASSLDRSAGELFF
TRBV19,many,TRBJ1-5,CASSIVRDQPQHF
TRBV5-5,.,TRBJ2-3,CASSLDLGGTDTQYF
TRBV28,.,TRBJ2-7,CASSSGTGPLEQYF
TRBV13,few,TRBJ1-1,CASSWGTGGEAFF
TRBV5-1,few,TRBJ2-7,CASSLATAYEQYF
TRBV11-2,many,TRBJ2-3,CASSLDRLDTQYF
TRBV18,many,TRBJ2-7,CASSSGTAIYEQYF
TRBV10-1,few,TRBJ2-3,CASSDKDYWDTQYF
TRBV7-2,many,TRBJ2-1,CASSFRTSGDNEQFF
TRBV3-1,.,TRBJ2-2,CASSPHPIRGTGELFF
TRBV7-2,.,TRBJ2-3,CASSLYSARTDTQYF
TRBV10-3,few,TRBJ1-1,CAISERDSEAFF
TRBV6-1,.,TRBJ2-1,CASSGREGDYNEQFF
TRBV7-6,.,TRBJ2-5,CASSNRLAGQETQYF
TRBV6-2/TRBV6-3,.,TRBJ2-7,CASGDPRFYEQYF
TRBV7-9,many,TRBJ2-2,CASSLSRVGGELFF
TRBV10-1,many,TRBJ2-3,CASSERSVATDTQYF
TRBV6-2/TRBV6-3,many,TRBJ2-7,CASSLARPYEQYF